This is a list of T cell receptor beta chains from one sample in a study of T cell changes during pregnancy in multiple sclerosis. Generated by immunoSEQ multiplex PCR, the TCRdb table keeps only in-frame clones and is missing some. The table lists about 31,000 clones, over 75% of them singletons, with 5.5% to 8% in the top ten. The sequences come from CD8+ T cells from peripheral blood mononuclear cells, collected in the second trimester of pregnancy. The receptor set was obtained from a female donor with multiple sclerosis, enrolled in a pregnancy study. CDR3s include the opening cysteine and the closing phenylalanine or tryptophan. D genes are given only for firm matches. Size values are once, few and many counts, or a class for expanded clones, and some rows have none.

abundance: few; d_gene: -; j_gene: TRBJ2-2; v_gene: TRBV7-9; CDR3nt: TGTGCCAGCAGCTCTCTCCGGGGTCACCGGGAGCTGTTTTTT; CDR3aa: CASSSLRGHRELFF
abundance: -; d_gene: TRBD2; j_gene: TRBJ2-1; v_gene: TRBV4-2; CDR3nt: TGTGCCAGCAGCCAATTCTTAGCGGGAGGGATGAATGAGCAGTTCTTC; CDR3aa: CASSQFLAGGMNEQFF
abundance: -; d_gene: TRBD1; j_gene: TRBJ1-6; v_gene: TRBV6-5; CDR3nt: TGTGCCAGCAGTAGCCGACAGGGGGAGAATTCACCCCTCCACTTT; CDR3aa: CASSSRQGENSPLHF
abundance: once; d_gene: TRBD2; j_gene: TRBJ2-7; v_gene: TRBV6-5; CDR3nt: TGTGCCAGCAATCAGCGGGGCACCTACGAGCAGTACTTC; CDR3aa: CASNQRGTYEQYF
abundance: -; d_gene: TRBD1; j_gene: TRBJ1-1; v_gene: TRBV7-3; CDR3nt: TGTGCCAGCAGCCCCTTAGGGGGCGGCACTGAAGCTTTCTTT; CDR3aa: CASSPLGGGTEAFF
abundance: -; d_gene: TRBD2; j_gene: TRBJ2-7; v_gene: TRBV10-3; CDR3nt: TGTGCCATCAGTGATAGTCTAGCGGAATACGAGCAGTACTTC; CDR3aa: CAISDSLAEYEQYF
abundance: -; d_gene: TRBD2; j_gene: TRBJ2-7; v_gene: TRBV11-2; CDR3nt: TGTGCCAGCAGCTCCCTGACTAGCCCGTCCTCCTACGAGCAGTACTTC; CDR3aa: CASSSLTSPSSYEQYF
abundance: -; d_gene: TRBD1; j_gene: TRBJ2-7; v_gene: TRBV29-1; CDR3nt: TGCAGCGTCGAAGACAGGGAAAACGAGCAGTACTTC; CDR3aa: CSVEDRENEQYF
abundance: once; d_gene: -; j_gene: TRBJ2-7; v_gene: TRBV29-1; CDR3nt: TGCAGCGTCTTGGGGACAAGCTCCTACGAGCAGTACTTC; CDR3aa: CSVLGTSSYEQYF
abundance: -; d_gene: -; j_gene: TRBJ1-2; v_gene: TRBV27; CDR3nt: TGTGCCACCTTAGGTCGGACAGAGACAACCTATGGCTACACCTTC; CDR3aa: CATLGRTETTYGYTF
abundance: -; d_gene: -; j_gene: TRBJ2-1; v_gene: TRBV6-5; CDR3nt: TGTGCCAGCAGTTACTCCGGGGACAATGAGCAGTTCTTC; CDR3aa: CASSYSGDNEQFF
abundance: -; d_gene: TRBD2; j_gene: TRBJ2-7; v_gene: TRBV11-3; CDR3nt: TGTGCCAGCAGCTTAGGGCGGGAGCCCCACGAGCAGTACTTC; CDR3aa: CASSLGREPHEQYF
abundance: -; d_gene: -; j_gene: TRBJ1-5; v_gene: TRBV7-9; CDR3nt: TGTGCCAGCAGCCCAACCGGGGAGAGGGGGAATCAGCCCCAGCATTTT; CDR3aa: CASSPTGERGNQPQHF
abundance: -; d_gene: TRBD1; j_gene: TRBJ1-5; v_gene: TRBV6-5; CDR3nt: TGTGCCAGCAGTTTAGACAGGGGAGGGAATCAGCCCCAGCATTTT; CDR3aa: CASSLDRGGNQPQHF
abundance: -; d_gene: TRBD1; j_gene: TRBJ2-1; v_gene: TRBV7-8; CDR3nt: TGTGCCAGCAGTCCCGGGACAGGGATTGATGAGCAGTTCTTC; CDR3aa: CASSPGTGIDEQFF
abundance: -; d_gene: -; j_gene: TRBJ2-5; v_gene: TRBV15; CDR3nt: TGTGCCACCAGCAGATCCCCGGGCCCCCGAGGGGAGACCCAGTACTTC; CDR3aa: CATSRSPGPRGETQYF
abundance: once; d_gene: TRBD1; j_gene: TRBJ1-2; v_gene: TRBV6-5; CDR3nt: TGTGCCAGCAGTTACTCGTCAGGGGGTAACTATGGCTACACCTTC; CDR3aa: CASSYSSGGNYGYTF
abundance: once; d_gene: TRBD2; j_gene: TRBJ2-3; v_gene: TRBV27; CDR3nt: TGTGCCAGCAGTCAAACCAAAGAGCGGGAGAGCGCAGATACGCAGTATTTT; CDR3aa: CASSQTKERESADTQYF
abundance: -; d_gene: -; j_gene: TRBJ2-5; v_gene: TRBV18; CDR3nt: TGTGCCAGCTCACCACCAGACGTCGCAGGCCCCGTGGGGACCCAGTACTTC; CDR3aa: CASSPPDVAGPVGTQYF
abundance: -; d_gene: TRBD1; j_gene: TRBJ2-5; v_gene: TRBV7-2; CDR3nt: TGTGCCAGCAGCCAAGACAGGGATCGGTGGGAGACCCAGTACTTC; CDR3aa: CASSQDRDRWETQYF